These T cell receptor beta chains were read from a single sample in a study of T cells in Graves' hyperthyroidism and ophthalmopathy. TCRdb redid the calling of the multiplex PCR reads with MiXCR, one entry per CDR3 protein. Altogether around 500,000 distinct CDR3 sequences are present, around 13% being singletons, with the ten largest covering 11% to 15%. Specimen: blood. These receptors were obtained from a middle-aged woman with Graves' hyperthyroidism. Both conserved end residues are part of each CDR3. The D gene is left open where the match is weak. Not all rows give a size; the values are once, few, many and, for expanded clones, a class.

J | D | size | V | DNA | CDR3
TRBJ2-3 | TRBD2 | many | TRBV13 | TGTGCCAGCAGGGGTGGGACTAGCGCAGATACGCAGTATTTT | CASRGGTSADTQYF
TRBJ2-1 | TRBD2 | . | TRBV19 | TGTGCCAGTAGTATAGATCGACTAGCGGGAATCGTTGAGCAGTTCTTC | CASSIDRLAGIVEQFF
TRBJ1-4 | . | . | TRBV14 | TGTGCCAGCAGCCTCAACAGGGCTGAAAAACTGTTTTTT | CASSLNRAEKLFF
TRBJ2-7 | TRBD2 | few | TRBV27 | TGTGCCAGCAGTTTAGGAATTAGCGGGAGATCGTACGAGCAGTACTTC | CASSLGISGRSYEQYF
TRBJ1-6 | TRBD1 | many | TRBV20-1 | TGCAGTGCTCCTTCCCTAACTCGGACAGGGCTTAATTCACCCCTCCACTTT | CSAPSLTRTGLNSPLHF
TRBJ2-3 | TRBD1 | few | TRBV2 | TGTGCCAGCATGGGACAGGGGACAGATACGCAGTATTTT | CASMGQGTDTQYF
TRBJ2-7 | . | many | TRBV28 | TGTGCCAGCAGTTTTTGGTTGGGGCCCCACGAGCAGTACTTC | CASSFWLGPHEQYF
TRBJ2-3 | . | few | TRBV5-1 | TGCGCCAGCAGCTTGGTTGGGCAGCGCGGCACTAGCACAGATACGCAGTATTTT | CASSLVGQRGTSTDTQYF
TRBJ2-3 | . | . | TRBV7-3 | TGTGCCAGCAGCCCTTACCCATCCAGCACAGATACGCAGTATTTT | CASSPYPSSTDTQYF
TRBJ1-1 | TRBD1 | . | TRBV2 | TGTGCCAGCACCCCGGGACAGGAAGAAGCTTTCTTT | CASTPGQEEAFF
TRBJ2-7 | . | many | TRBV6-2/TRBV6-3 | TGTGCCAGCAGTTACTCGACTCGGGACAACCCTTACGAGCAGTACTTC | CASSYSTRDNPYEQYF
TRBJ2-5 | TRBD2 | . | TRBV9 | TGTGCCAGCAGCCCTGAGGGAGCGGGAGGCATAGGGGCCCAGTACTTC | CASSPEGAGGIGAQYF
TRBJ1-5 | TRBD1 | . | TRBV7-9 | TGTGCCAGCAGCTTAGGCAGGGGGCTCGACGAAAGCAATCAGCCCCAGCATTTT | CASSLGRGLDESNQPQHF
TRBJ2-3 | . | many | TRBV6-2/TRBV6-3 | TGTGCCAGCCGGGGGGCGGCTCCTCTGGCGGATACGCAGTATTTT | CASRGAAPLADTQYF
TRBJ2-3 | TRBD1 | many | TRBV18 | TGTGCCAGCTCACCAAACAGGGGTGAGACAGATACGCAGTATTTT | CASSPNRGETDTQYF
TRBJ2-3 | . | few | TRBV7-9 | TGTGCCAGTAGTATTGACCGGGGGGATACGCAGTATTTT | CASSIDRGDTQYF
TRBJ2-7 | . | . | TRBV6-5 | TGTGCCAGCAGTTACGTCTCCGGACAGTTTTCCTACGAGCAGTACTTC | CASSYVSGQFSYEQYF
TRBJ1-3 | . | . | TRBV6-4 | TGTGCCAGCAGTGAAATCTCCCTGAGTTTTGGAAACACCATATATTTT | CASSEISLSFGNTIYF
TRBJ1-5 | . | . | TRBV28 | TGTGCCAGCATCCCCCGGGGGGCAAGCAATCAGCCCCAGCATTTT | CASIPRGASNQPQHF
TRBJ1-5 | TRBD1 | many | TRBV28 | TGTGCCACCAGGCAGGGGGGAAACAATCAGCCCCAGCATTTT | CATRQGGNNQPQHF
TRBJ1-2 | TRBD1 | many | TRBV12-3/TRBV12-4 | TGTGCCAGCAGTTCGACAGGGGAGAGGAGTGGCTACACCTTC | CASSSTGERSGYTF
TRBJ1-1 | . | few | TRBV4-1 | TGCGCCAGCAAAAGCGGGACGGAGAACACTGAAGCTTTCTTT | CASKSGTENTEAFF
TRBJ1-1 | . | many | TRBV12-3/TRBV12-4 | TGTGCCAGTTGTTTTAGACGGATAGATCTGAACACTGAAGCTTTCTTT | CASCFRRIDLNTEAFF
TRBJ2-7 | . | many | TRBV2 | TGTGCCAGCAGTGACGGGACCTACACTTACGAGCAGTACTTC | CASSDGTYTYEQYF
TRBJ2-6 | . | . | TRBV30 | TGTGCCTGGAGTGAGGGTACTGGGGCCAACGTCCTGACTTTC | CAWSEGTGANVLTF
TRBJ1-4 | TRBD1 | few | TRBV4-1 | TGCGCCAGCAGCCAAGGGGTCCAGGGGGTTGTTGAAAAACTGTTTTTT | CASSQGVQGVVEKLFF
TRBJ2-1 | TRBD2 | . | TRBV10-1 | TGCGCCAGCAGCTCTAGCGGGAGTTCTGAGCAGTTCTTC | CASSSSGSSEQFF
TRBJ2-1 | TRBD2 | many | TRBV28 | TGTGCCAGCAGTTTTTCGACTAGCGGGAGTTTAATTGAGCAGTTCTTC | CASSFSTSGSLIEQFF
TRBJ2-3 | . | many | TRBV9 | TGTGCCAGCAGCGAAAGCGGACCGACAGATACGCAGTATTTT | CASSESGPTDTQYF